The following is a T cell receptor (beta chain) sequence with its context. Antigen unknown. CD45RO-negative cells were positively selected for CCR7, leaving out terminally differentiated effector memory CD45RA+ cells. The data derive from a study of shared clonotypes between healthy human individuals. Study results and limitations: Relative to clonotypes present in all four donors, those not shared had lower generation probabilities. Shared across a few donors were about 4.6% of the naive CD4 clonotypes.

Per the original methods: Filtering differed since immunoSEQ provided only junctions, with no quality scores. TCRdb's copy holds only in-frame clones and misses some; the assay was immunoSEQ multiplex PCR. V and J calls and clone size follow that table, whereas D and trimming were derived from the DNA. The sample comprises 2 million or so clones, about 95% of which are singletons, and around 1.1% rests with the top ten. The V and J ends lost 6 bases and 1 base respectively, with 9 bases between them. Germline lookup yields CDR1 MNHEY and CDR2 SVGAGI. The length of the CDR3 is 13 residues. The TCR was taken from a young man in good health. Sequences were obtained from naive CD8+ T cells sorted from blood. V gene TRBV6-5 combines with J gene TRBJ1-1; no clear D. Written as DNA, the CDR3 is TGTGCCAGCAGCATGGACGGGAACACTGAAGCTTTCTTT. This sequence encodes CASSMDGNTEAFF.